These T cell receptor beta chains were read from a single sample in a study of T cell responses to AZD1222 COVID-19 vaccine. Sequencing used immunoSEQ multiplex PCR; TCRdb keeps in-frame clones, though not all of them. Of fewer than 90,000 clones listed, about 90% are singletons. Sample: peripheral blood, taken 28 days after the second AZD1222 dose. These receptors were collected from an adult who received the AZD1222 COVID-19 vaccine. The conserved cysteine and the conserved F or W are not part of the CDR3 here.

v_call,j_call,cdr3_aa
TRBV6-5,TRBJ1-1,ASSKGPTEAF
TRBV27,TRBJ2-7,ASSAGPTATYEQY
TRBV16,TRBJ2-5,ASSQSRGKETQY
TRBV14,TRBJ2-1,ASSHLGTGGYNEQF
TRBV4-2,TRBJ1-4,ASSQEGAGRGNEKLF
TRBV25-1,TRBJ2-7,ASRGDSYEQY
TRBV7-9,TRBJ2-1,ASSPQSGSRYNEQF
TRBV6-1,TRBJ1-1,ASSDGTNTEAF
TRBV5-8,TRBJ2-5,ASSPGTSGGTLETQY
TRBV9,TRBJ2-3,ASSPTSGTSGSPFPDTQY
TRBV11-2,TRBJ1-5,ASSFDRRNQPQH
TRBV3-1/TRBV3-2,TRBJ1-5,ASSLRQGGQPQH
TRBV2,TRBJ1-6,ASGMGQRFSSPLH
TRBV11-2,TRBJ2-5,ASSLASQKGETQY
TRBV2,TRBJ1-5,ASSAQGNRDQPQH
TRBV5-6,TRBJ1-4,ASSLGPGLYEKLF
TRBV18,TRBJ1-6,ASSPGTNSPLH
TRBV12-3/TRBV12-4,TRBJ1-1,ASSRLWNTEAF
TRBV29-1,TRBJ2-3,SALPGFTDTQY
TRBV3-1/TRBV3-2,TRBJ2-7,ASSQMAVSSYEQY
TRBV5-8,TRBJ2-1,ASSFGGRAGNEQF